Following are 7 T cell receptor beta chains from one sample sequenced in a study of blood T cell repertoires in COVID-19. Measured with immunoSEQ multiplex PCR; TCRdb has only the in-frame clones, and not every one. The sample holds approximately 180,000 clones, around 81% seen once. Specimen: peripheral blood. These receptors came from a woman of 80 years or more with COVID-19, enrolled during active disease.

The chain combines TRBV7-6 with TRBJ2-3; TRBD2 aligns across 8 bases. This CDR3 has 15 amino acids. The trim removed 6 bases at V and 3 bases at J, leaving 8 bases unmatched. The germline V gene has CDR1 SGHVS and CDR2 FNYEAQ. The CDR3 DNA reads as TGTGCCAGCAGTCGCCGGGGGGGGCCGACAGATACGCAGTATTTT. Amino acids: CASSRRGGPTDTQYF.

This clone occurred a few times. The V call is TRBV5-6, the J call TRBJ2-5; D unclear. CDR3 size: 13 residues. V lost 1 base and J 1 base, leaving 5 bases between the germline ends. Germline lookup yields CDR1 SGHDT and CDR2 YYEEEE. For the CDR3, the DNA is TGTGCCAGCAGCTTGAACATCCAAGAGACCCAGTACTTC. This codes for CASSLNIQETQYF.

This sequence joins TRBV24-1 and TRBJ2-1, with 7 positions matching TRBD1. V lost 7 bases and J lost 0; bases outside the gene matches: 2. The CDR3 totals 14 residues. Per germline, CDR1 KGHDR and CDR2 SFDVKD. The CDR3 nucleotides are TGTGCCACCAGCCGGGACAGCTCCTACAATGAGCAGTTCTTC. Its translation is CATSRDSSYNEQFF.

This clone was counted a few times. CDR3 in amino acids: CASSGWDSLGPGELFF. The CDR3 coding sequence is TGTGCCAGCAGCGGATGGGACAGTTTGGGGCCCGGGGAGCTGTTTTTT. This chain connects TRBV11-2 to TRBJ2-2; 7 nucleotides match TRBD1. CDR1 is SGHAT and CDR2 is FQNNGV in the germline V gene. J lost 6 bases, V lost 5 bases, and 12 bases had no gene match. This CDR3 has 16 amino acids.

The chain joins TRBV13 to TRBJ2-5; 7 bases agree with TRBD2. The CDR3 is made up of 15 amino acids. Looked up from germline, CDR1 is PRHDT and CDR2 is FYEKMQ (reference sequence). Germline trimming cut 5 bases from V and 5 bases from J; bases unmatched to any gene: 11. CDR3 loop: CASSLRWAGEETQYF. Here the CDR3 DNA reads TGTGCCAGCAGCCTACGATGGGCGGGGGAGGAGACCCAGTACTTC.

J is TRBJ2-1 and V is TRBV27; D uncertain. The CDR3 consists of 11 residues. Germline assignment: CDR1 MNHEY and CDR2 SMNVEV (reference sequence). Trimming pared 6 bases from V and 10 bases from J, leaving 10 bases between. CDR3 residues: CASSLGPEQFF. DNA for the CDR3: TGTGCCAGCAGCCTGGGCCCCGAGCAGTTCTTC.

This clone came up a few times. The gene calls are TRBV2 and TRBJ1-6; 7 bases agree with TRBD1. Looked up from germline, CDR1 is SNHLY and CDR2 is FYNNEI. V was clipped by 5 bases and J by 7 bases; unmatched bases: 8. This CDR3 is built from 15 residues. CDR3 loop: CASSQTQGRNSPLHF. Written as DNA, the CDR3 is TGTGCCAGCAGTCAGACACAGGGGAGAAATTCACCCCTCCACTTT.